This TCR beta chain was identified in a study of beta chain features in type 1 diabetes. Points from the study as a whole: Researchers report that Type 1 diabetes patients had moderately but significantly shorter TCRB CDR3s across all four CD4+ subsets. A greater similarity of naive, central memory and Treg TCRB repertoires was seen among patients than among healthy donors.

About this clone itself: Its antigen remains unidentified.

Reverse transcribing all isolated RNA meant expressed TCRB transcripts were sequenced. Reads from naive, central memory and regulatory T cell samples averaged about 3.9 million. Libraries were prepared by immunoSEQ multiplex PCR; TCRdb keeps only in-frame clonotypes and omits some of them. The sample includes some 350,000 clones, roughly 9.8% seen only once; the top ten take 0.6%. One heparinised draw, averaging around 120 mL, was taken per donor. Unmatched junction bases numbered 13, after V lost 6 bases and J lost 3 bases. The CDR3 consists of 17 residues. The germline V gene encodes CDR1 MDHEN and CDR2 SYDVKM.

This sequence joins TRBV28 and TRBJ2-2, with 7 bases matching TRBD2. This sequence was found in a man aged 25 to 40 with type 1 diabetes. Input material: central memory CD4+ T cells from blood. DNA for the CDR3: TGTGCCAGCAGGCCGATGGGAGGGGCCCCGGACACCGGGGAGCTGTTTTTT. Residues: CASRPMGGAPDTGELFF.